Shown below are 11 T cell receptor beta chains from a single sample sequenced in a study of blood T cells in healthy people across ages. Primers used in a second PCR of about 6 to 11 cycles were a sample-barcoded 5' primer and a J-beta primer mix. TCRdb re-derived calls from the 5' RACE reads in MiXCR, one entry per CDR3 protein. The table has more than 800,000 distinct CDR3 sequences, roughly 26% seen once. Sequenced input: blood. Source of these receptors: an elderly woman in good health.

This clonotype was recorded a few times. The J gene is TRBJ1-2, the V gene TRBV7-2; D unclear. The CDR3 covers 15 residues. CDR1 and CDR2 (germline): SGHTA, FQGNSA. Between the trimmed V and J ends, which lost 2 bases and 2 bases, there was a span of 12 bases. The CDR3 is CASSLKEGPNYGYTF. Written as DNA, the CDR3 is TGTGCCAGCAGCTTAAAGGAGGGCCCCAACTATGGCTACACCTTC.

This clonotype was seen a few times. V gene TRBV6-2 or TRBV6-3 combines with J gene TRBJ2-5, with 13 bases matching TRBD2. The length of the CDR3 is 15 residues. The junction had 11 bases not matched to a gene; V was cut back by 7 bases and J by 9 bases. Looked up from germline, CDR1 is MNHEY and CDR2 is SVGEGT. The CDR3 sequence is CASTEKGLAGWAQYF. DNA of the CDR3: TGTGCCAGCACCGAAAAGGGACTAGCGGGGTGGGCCCAGTACTTC.

The sample holds a few counts of this clonotype. The chain links TRBV20-1 to TRBJ2-5; D not certain. Trimming took 0 bases from V and 0 from J, leaving 8 bases between them. Germline CDR1 and CDR2: DFQATT and SNEGSKA (reference sequence). The CDR3 is 14 residues long. The CDR3 DNA reads TGCAGTGCTAGAGATCATGGGTACCAAGAGACCCAGTACTTC. This encodes CSARDHGYQETQYF.

In regard to this clonotype: Since a much larger clone is just one base distant, this may be a read error. The chain has TRBV28 and TRBJ2-4; 12 bases agree with TRBD1. The J call is uncertain, as TRBJ2-7 better fits the DNA end. The CDR3 consists of 14 residues. Germline CDR1 reads MDHEN; CDR2 reads SYDVKM. The CDR3 nucleotides read TGTGCCAGCAGGACCGGGACAGGGGGCGACGAGCAGTACTTC. Translation: CASRTGTGGDEQYF.

This clonotype was detected a few times. The chain employs TRBV19 and TRBJ2-1; the match to TRBD2 covers 7 bases. The CDR3 runs to 15 residues. Trimming took 3 bases from V and 4 from J; bases not matched to a gene: 6. Germline V gives CDR1 LNHDA, CDR2 SQIVND (reference sequence). The DNA of the CDR3 is TGTGCCAGTAGTATTTCCCTAGCGGTGTACAATGAGCAGTTCTTC. Its protein product is CASSISLAVYNEQFF. The full variable domain, in which reference TRBV19 and TRBJ2-1 provide the parts outside the CDR3, is DGGITQSPKYLFRKEGQNVTLSCEQNLNHDAMYWYRQDPGQGLRLIYYSQIVNDFQKGDIAEGYSVSREKKESFPLTVTSAQKNPTAFYLCASSISLAVYNEQFFGPGTRLTVL.

This clonotype has a count of ten or more. The genes are TRBV30 and TRBJ2-3, with a possible D match to TRBD2 (5 bases). CDR1 and CDR2 from the germline V gene are GTSNPN and SVGIG (reference sequence). The CDR3 extends over 17 amino acids. Trimming left V 2 bases short and J 2 bases short, with 20 bases between. In DNA form, the CDR3 reads TGTGCCTGGAGTCCCCTCCGGGGTCCATTGAACACAGATACGCAGTATTTT. It encodes CAWSPLRGPLNTDTQYF.

This clonotype was seen a few times. The J gene is TRBJ1-1, the V gene TRBV25-1, with a possible D match to TRBD1 (6 bases). V shed 6 bases and J shed 5 bases, with 19 bases lying between them. CDR1 MGHDK and CDR2 SYGVNS come from the germline V gene. The CDR3 has 15 amino acids. CDR3 coding DNA: TGTGCCAGCAGAAGACCGGGACACCCGAATACTGAAGCTTTCTTT. The encoded protein is CASRRPGHPNTEAFF.

The chain links TRBV30 to TRBJ1-6; D is perhaps TRBD1 (5 bases). The CDR3 contains 15 residues. Looked up from germline, CDR1 is GTSNPN and CDR2 is SVGIG (reference sequence). V was clipped by 8 bases and J by 0 bases, with 14 bases between them. As DNA, the CDR3 is TGTGCCGGTGGGACTGAAAGCTCCTATAATTCACCCCTCCACTTT. Translated: CAGGTESSYNSPLHF.

This clonotype was seen repeatedly, ten times or more. V usage is TRBV6-2 or TRBV6-3 and J usage is TRBJ2-1; 8 bases line up with TRBD2. Germline V lookup: CDR1 MNHEY, CDR2 SVGEGT. The V gene end was trimmed by 2 bases and the J gene end by 6 bases; junction bases not matched to a gene: 6. The CDR3 covers 15 residues. CDR3 sequence (DNA): TGTGCCAGCAGTTACGGGACTAGTAGATCCAATGAGCAGTTCTTC. Amino acid sequence: CASSYGTSRSNEQFF.

This clonotype was counted ten times or more. V is TRBV20-1 and J is TRBJ2-7; TRBD1 matches 9 bases. Germline assignment: CDR1 DFQATT and CDR2 SNEGSKA (reference sequence). V shed 5 bases and J 4 bases; nucleotides not matched to a gene: 6. This CDR3 comprises 13 residues. The CDR3 reads CSADGQGMYEQYF. The CDR3 nucleotides are TGCAGTGCTGACGGACAGGGGATGTACGAGCAGTACTTC.

This clonotype was picked up many times. This chain links TRBV6-5 with TRBJ2-1; TRBD1 matches at 9 bases. J gave up 8 bases and V 6 bases, and 11 bases lay outside the gene matches. The CDR3 has 15 amino acids. Per the germline V gene, CDR1 is MNHEY and CDR2 is SVGAGI. CDR3 sequence reads: CASRSGGTGYHEQFF. The CDR3 coding sequence is TGTGCCAGCAGGTCCGGAGGGACAGGGTACCATGAGCAGTTCTTC.